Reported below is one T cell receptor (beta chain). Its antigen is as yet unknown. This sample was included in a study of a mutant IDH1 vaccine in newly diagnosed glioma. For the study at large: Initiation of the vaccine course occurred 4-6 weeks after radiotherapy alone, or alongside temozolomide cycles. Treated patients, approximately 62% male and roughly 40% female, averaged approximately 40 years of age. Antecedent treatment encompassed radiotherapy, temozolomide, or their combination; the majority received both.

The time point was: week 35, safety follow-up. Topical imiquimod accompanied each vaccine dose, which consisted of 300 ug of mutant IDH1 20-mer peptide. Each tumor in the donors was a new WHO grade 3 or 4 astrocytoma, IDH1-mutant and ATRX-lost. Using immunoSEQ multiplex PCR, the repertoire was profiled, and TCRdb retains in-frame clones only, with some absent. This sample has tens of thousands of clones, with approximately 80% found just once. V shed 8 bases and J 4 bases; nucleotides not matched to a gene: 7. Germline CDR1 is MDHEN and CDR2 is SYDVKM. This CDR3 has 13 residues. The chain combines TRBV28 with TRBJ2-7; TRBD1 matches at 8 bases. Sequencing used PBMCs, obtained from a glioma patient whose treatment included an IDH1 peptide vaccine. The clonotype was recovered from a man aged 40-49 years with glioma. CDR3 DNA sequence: TGTGCCAGCGCAACCAGGGGGCGATACGAGCAGTACTTC. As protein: CASATRGRYEQYF. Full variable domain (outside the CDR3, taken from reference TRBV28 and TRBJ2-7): DVKVTQSSRYLVKRTGEKVFLECVQDMDHENMFWYRQDPGLGLRLIYFSYDVKMKEKGDIPEGYSVSREKKERFSLILESASTNQTSMYLCASATRGRYEQYFGPGTRLTVT.